This T cell receptor beta chain was captured in a study of CD8 T cells in ankylosing spondylitis. Comments on this clonotype: The antigen remains unidentified.

This CDR3 region has 14 residues. Trimming removed 4 bases from V and 2 bases from J; junction bases left unmatched: 4. CDR1 is SGHRS and CDR2 is YFSETQ in the germline V gene. TCRdb processed the 5' RACE reads anew with MiXCR; each CDR3 protein has one entry. The data show under 250,000 distinct CDR3 sequences, around a quarter seen once. Overall study results and limits: Clones tied to disease were said to be significantly enriched in matched ankylosing spondylitis synovial fluid. A TCR beta motif of under ten highly homologous variants appeared characteristic of ankylosing spondylitis blood.

The genes are TRBV5-1 and TRBJ2-5, with 8 positions matching TRBD1. The sample was blood, either unsorted or a sorted T cell fraction (not recorded which). The sequence was collected from a male donor with ankylosing spondylitis or in good health (not recorded which). CDR3: CASSPGQGQETQYF. CDR3 DNA: TGCGCCAGCAGCCCTGGACAGGGACAAGAGACCCAGTACTTC. The variable domain in full, completed from reference TRBV5-1 and TRBJ2-5, reads KAGVTQTPRYLIKTRGQQVTLSCSPISGHRSVSWYQQTPGQGLQFLFEYFSETQRNKGNFPGRFSGRQFSNSRSEMNVSTLELGDSALYLCASSPGQGQETQYFGPGTRLLVL.